This T cell receptor (beta chain) was sequenced during a study of T-cell memory formation after mild COVID-19. V dropped 0 bases and J dropped 5 bases, with 2 bases sitting between them. CDR3 size: 12 residues. Germline-derived CDR1 and CDR2 are KGHSH and LQKENI. It was 5'RACE with constant-segment primers that produced the TCR alpha and TCR beta cDNA libraries, which carried sample barcodes and UMIs. TCRdb used MiXCR to reprocess the 5' RACE reads, holding one entry per CDR3 protein. Found here are a few hundred thousand distinct CDR3 sequences, under 30% of them singletons; the top ten hold approximately 12%.

Sequencing was carried out using PBMCs or a T cell subset sorted from them (not recorded which). This receptor was identified in an adult woman who had mild COVID-19 (a few samples of this study predate the infection). Cell type and time point are not known. The J gene is TRBJ2-1, the V gene TRBV18; unclear D gene. The CDR3 bases are TGTGCCAGCTCACCACCGGACAATGAGCAGTTCTTC. It is translated as CASSPPDNEQFF.